One sample yielded the 4 T cell receptor beta chains listed below, sequenced in a study of CD8+CD57+ T cells in acquired aplastic anemia. Genomic DNA provided the template from which TCR beta VDJ and CDR3 profiles were obtained. Via MiXCR, TCRdb re-called the reads, giving one row per CDR3 protein. This sample has 400,000 to 450,000 distinct CDR3 sequences, with 65% to 80% found just once. Source material: sorted CD4+, CD8+, or CD8+CD57+ T cells (not recorded which) from PBMCs. The receptors come from a human donor in good health, serving as a control.

Of note for this clonotype: One end of the junction varies from germline; a read error may be responsible. This chain connects TRBV15 to TRBJ1-2; D is perhaps TRBD1 (6 bases). The CDR3 runs to 15 residues. Germline lookup yields CDR1 LNHNV and CDR2 YYDKDF (reference sequence). CDR3 bases: TGTGCCGCCAGCAGCCAGGACAGTCTGGGCTATGGCTACACCTTC. Translating it yields CAASSQDSLGYGYTF.

In its sample, this clonotype was seen once. The V gene is TRBV5-1, the J gene TRBJ1-1; D uncertain. Trimming took 4 bases from V and 5 from J, leaving 15 bases between them. The germline V gene has CDR1 SGHRS and CDR2 YFSETQ. The CDR3 has 14 amino acids. The CDR3 sequence: CASSPGPGQTEAFF. DNA of the CDR3: TGCGCCAGCAGCCCTGGACCCGGGCAGACTGAAGCTTTCTTT.

V usage is TRBV4-1 and J usage is TRBJ2-3; D may match TRBD1 or TRBD2 (5 bases each). Germline loops: CDR1 MGHRA, CDR2 YSYEKL. This CDR3 has 14 amino acids. V dropped 5 bases and J dropped 2 bases, with 11 bases sitting between them. This chain's CDR3 is CASSTGPHTDTQYF. In DNA, the CDR3 is TGCGCCAGCAGCACGGGGCCCCACACAGATACGCAGTATTTT.

This rearrangement joins TRBV24-1 to TRBJ1-5; a possible D gene is TRBD1 (6 bases). Looked up from germline, CDR1 is KGHDR and CDR2 is SFDVKD. CDR3 length: 16 amino acids. Trimming left V 11 bases short and J 0 bases short, with 19 bases between. The CDR3 DNA follows: TGTGCCAGCACGGCCCGGGGGCTCTATAGCAATCAGCCCCAGCATTTT. This sequence encodes CASTARGLYSNQPQHF.